The rows below give T cell receptor beta chains drawn from one sample of a study of cytomegalovirus exposure and HLA in healthy donors. Assay: immunoSEQ multiplex PCR; the TCRdb copy retains only in-frame clones and omits some. The sample holds some 180,000 clones, around 84% seen once. The sequenced material came from PBMCs. Every receptor here comes from a man aged 40-50 years in good health and CMV-seropositive. CDR3s include the opening cysteine and the closing phenylalanine or tryptophan.

V gene | CDR3 protein
TRBV6-5 | CASSYGQPPLYDGYTF
TRBV5-1 | CASSYRTSGGGGELFF
TRBV9 | CASSVGTLSGRTPYEQYF
TRBV18 | CASSPQDTKYNEQFF
TRBV5-6 | CAKTGNYGYTF
TRBV21-1 | CASSNGGDNEQFF
TRBV11-2 | CASSLSPGSRYEQYF
TRBV6-5 | CASVGRVPHEQYF
TRBV13 | CASSPLGGGKETQYF
TRBV28 | CASSLRGVNQPQHF
TRBV10-2 | CASSQDKSGYTF
TRBV19 | CASSPPGGTGDTQYF
TRBV19 | CASSPGLTDTQYF
TRBV7-6 | CASSPRQGRSAEAFF
TRBV19 | CASSIVGQGNTEAFF
TRBV6-1 | CASSEGAGTDTQYF
TRBV5-1 | CARSISARQGSRERNQPQHF
TRBV6-1 | CASFKTGGGTDTQYF
TRBV27 | CASSLGTGLKTQYF
TRBV28 | CASSIHTGGSNQPQHF
TRBV27 | CASNPRAGGQGKVGTEAFF
TRBV28 | CASSNDRGRNYGYTF
TRBV15 | CATRGGLARSTDTQYF
TRBV19 | CASARFSYNEQFF
TRBV7-3 | CASSRTGETEAFF
TRBV7-8 | CASSLRGGGKGNEQFF
TRBV7-9 | CSRGNGNRTNYGYTF
TRBV7-2 | CASSPETIRGEQYF
TRBV15 | CATSRDRGGAYEQYF
TRBV4-3 | CASSQDRTPAGELFF
TRBV19 | CASRDSYSYNEQFF
TRBV6-4 | CASSKDRGPNYGYTF
TRBV7-9 | CASSPLGGPYNEQFF
TRBV6-1 | CASSPDSFYEQYF
TRBV19 | CASSIGGGHYNEQFF
TRBV15 | CATSRIRGSTNEKLFF
TRBV5-1 | CASRDTYGYTF
TRBV20-1 | CSAVRGQQFF